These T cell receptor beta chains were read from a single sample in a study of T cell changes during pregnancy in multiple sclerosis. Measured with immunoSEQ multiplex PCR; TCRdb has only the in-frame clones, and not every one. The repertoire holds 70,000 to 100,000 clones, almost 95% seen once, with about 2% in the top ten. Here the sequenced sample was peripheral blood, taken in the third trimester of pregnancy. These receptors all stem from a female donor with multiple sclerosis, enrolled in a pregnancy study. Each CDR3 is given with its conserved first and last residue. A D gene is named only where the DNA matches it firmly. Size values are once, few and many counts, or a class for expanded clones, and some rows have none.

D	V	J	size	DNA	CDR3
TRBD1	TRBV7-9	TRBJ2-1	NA	TGTGCCAGCAGCTCGGGACAGGGATTCAATGAGCAGTTCTTC	CASSSGQGFNEQFF
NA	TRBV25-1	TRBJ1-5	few	TGTGCCAGCAGTGAGTCGGGTATCCAGCCCCAGCATTTT	CASSESGIQPQHF
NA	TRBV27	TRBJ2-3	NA	TGTGCCAGCAGTTTGGCACACAGGGATATTGACACAGATACGCAGTATTTT	CASSLAHRDIDTDTQYF
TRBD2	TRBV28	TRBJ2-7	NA	TGTGCCAGCAAAGGACTAGCGGGCTCCTACGAGCAGTACTTC	CASKGLAGSYEQYF
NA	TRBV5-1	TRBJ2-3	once	TGCGCCAGCAGCCTCAGGGGGGTTAGCACAGATACGCAGTATTTT	CASSLRGVSTDTQYF
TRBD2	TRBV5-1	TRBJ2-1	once	TGCGCCAGCAGCTCGGGACTAGCGGGAGGGCCTCGATACAATGAGCAGTTCTTC	CASSSGLAGGPRYNEQFF
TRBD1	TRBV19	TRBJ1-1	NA	TGTGCCAGTAGTGCAACACAGGGGGCGCGGGCTTTCTTT	CASSATQGARAFF
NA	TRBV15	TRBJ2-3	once	TGTGCCACCAGCTATACAGGTGGCCCAGATACGCAGTATTTT	CATSYTGGPDTQYF
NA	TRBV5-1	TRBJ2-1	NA	TGCGCCAGCAGCTTGGGTACCCGGAGGATCTACAATGAGCAGTTCTTC	CASSLGTRRIYNEQFF
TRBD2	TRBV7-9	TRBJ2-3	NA	TGTGCCAGCAGCCCGGGAGGGGGTGATACGCAGTATTTT	CASSPGGGDTQYF
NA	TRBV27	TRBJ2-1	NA	TGTGCCAGCAGTTTGGGGACAGGCCCTGGTGGGAGGGCCAATGAGCAGTTCTTC	CASSLGTGPGGRANEQFF
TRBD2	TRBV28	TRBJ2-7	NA	TGTGCCAGCTGCGCTAGCGGGAGATACGAGCAGTACTTC	CASCASGRYEQYF
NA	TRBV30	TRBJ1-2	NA	TGTGCCTGGAGTATGGGGGGGCAAGGAAGCTACACCTTC	CAWSMGGQGSYTF
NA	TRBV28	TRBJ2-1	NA	TGTGCCAGCAGTTTAGGGCAGGGGTATGAGCAGTTCTTC	CASSLGQGYEQFF
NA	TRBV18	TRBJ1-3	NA	TGTGCCAGCTCACCGGTAGAACAGGCTTATGGAAACACCATATATTTT	CASSPVEQAYGNTIYF
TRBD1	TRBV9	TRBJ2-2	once	TGTGCCAGCAGGACAGGGGGCACCGGGGAGCTGTTTTTT	CASRTGGTGELFF
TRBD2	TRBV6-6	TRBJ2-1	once	TGTGCCAGCAGTTACTCTGGACTAGCGGCCAATAATGAGCAGTTCTTC	CASSYSGLAANNEQFF
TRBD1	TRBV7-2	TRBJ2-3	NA	TGTGCCAGCAGCCGGACAGGGGGCGAAGGAAATACGCAGTATTTT	CASSRTGGEGNTQYF
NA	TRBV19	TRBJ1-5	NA	TGTGCCAGTAGTCTCACCGGGACACCGTATAGCAATCAGCCCCAGCATTTT	CASSLTGTPYSNQPQHF
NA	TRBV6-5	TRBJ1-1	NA	TGTGCCAGCAGTCAACTTCAGAACACTGAAGCTTTCTTT	CASSQLQNTEAFF
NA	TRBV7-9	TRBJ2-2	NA	TGTGCCAGCAGCTTCTATAGTAACGCCGGGGAGCTGTTTTTT	CASSFYSNAGELFF
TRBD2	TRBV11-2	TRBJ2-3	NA	TGTGCCAGCAGCTCTAGACTAGCGGGAGGGCGCCGGGCAGATACGCAGTATTTT	CASSSRLAGGRRADTQYF
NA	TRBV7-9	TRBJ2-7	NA	TGTGCCAGCAGCTCACAGGGCCCGTCCTACGAGCAGTACTTC	CASSSQGPSYEQYF
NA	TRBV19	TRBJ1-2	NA	TGTGCCAGTAGGGACCCCCGGACAAAGAGGACAACCGGCTACACCTTC	CASRDPRTKRTTGYTF
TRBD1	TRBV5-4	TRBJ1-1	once	TGTGCCAGCAGCTTGAGGGGGCTGGGGAACACTGAAGCTTTCTTT	CASSLRGLGNTEAFF
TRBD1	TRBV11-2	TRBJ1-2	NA	TGTGCCAGCAGCTTAGTCCGCCGGGACAGAGGGAACTATGGCTACACCTTC	CASSLVRRDRGNYGYTF
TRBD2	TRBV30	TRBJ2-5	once	TGTGCCTGGGGGGCGGGGGGCCAAGAGACCCAGTACTTC	CAWGAGGQETQYF
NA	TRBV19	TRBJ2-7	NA	TGTGCCAGTATAGTGACAGGCTACGAGCAGTACTTC	CASIVTGYEQYF
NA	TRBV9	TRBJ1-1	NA	TGTGCCAGCAGCGTAACGGGCGGAGGGGCGGCTTTCTTT	CASSVTGGGAAFF
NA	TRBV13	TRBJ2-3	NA	TGTGCCAGCAGTTCCGGCTCCGAGCGGCTCGAAGATACGCAGTATTTT	CASSSGSERLEDTQYF
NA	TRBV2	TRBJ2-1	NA	TGTGCCAGTATGACAACGGGGTCCAATGAGCAGTTCTTC	CASMTTGSNEQFF
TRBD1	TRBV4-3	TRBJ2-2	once	TGCGCCAGCAGACGACAGGGTTCGAGGAACACCGGGGAGCTGTTTTTT	CASRRQGSRNTGELFF
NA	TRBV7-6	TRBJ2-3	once	TGTGCCAGCAGCTTACTAGCCCCCACGGCGCAGTATTTT	CASSLLAPTAQYF
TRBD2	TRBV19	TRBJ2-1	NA	TGTGCCAGTAGTATGACTAGCCCCAACAATGAGCAGTTCTTC	CASSMTSPNNEQFF
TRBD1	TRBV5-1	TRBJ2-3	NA	TGCGCCAGCAGCTTGGGACAGGGGGCTGGAACGCAGTATTTT	CASSLGQGAGTQYF
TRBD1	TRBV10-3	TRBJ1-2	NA	TGTGCCATCAGACCCCCGGGACAGGGGTCTGGCTACACCTTC	CAIRPPGQGSGYTF
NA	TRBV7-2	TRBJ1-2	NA	TGTGCCAGCAGCTTAGTGGTTCTAAGGACTCCTCTGCTGGGCTACACCTTC	CASSLVVLRTPLLGYTF
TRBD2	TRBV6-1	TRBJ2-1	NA	TGTGCCAGCAGTGAAGCGGGAGGGTCCTACAATGAGCAGTTCTTC	CASSEAGGSYNEQFF
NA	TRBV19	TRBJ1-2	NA	TGTGCCAGTAGCCCCTCATCCGGGGTCCCTAACTATGGCTACACCTTC	CASSPSSGVPNYGYTF
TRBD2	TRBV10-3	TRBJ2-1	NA	TGTGCCATCAGTGAGGGGACTAGCGGACACAATGAGCAGTTCTTC	CAISEGTSGHNEQFF
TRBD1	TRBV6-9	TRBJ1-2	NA	TGTGCCAGCAGTTATTTCACGACCCCGGGACAGAGAACTGGTACAACCTATGGCTACACCTTC	CASSYFTTPGQRTGTTYGYTF
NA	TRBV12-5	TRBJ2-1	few	TGTGCTAGTGGTTTGTCGGGAGTGGATGAGCAGTTCTTC	CASGLSGVDEQFF
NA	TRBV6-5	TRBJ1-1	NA	TGTGCCAGCAGTACAACAGGTTCCCGGGGGGCTTTCTTT	CASSTTGSRGAFF
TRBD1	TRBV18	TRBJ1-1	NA	TGTGCCAGCTCACCATGGACAGGGGATTACACTGAAGCTTTCTTT	CASSPWTGDYTEAFF
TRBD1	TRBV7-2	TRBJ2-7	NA	TGTGCCAGCAGCCGGGGACAGGGCGGCTACGAGCAGTACTTC	CASSRGQGGYEQYF
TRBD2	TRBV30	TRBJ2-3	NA	TGTGCCTGGGGGGTCGGGGGGACGCAGTATTTT	CAWGVGGTQYF
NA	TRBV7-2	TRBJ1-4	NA	TGTGCCAGCAGCTTAGAAATGGCGAGAGGTGAAAAACTGTTTTTT	CASSLEMARGEKLFF
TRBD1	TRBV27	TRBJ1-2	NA	TGTGCCAGCAGTTTATCCCTTTTGACAGGGGGAACTATTGGCTACACCTTC	CASSLSLLTGGTIGYTF
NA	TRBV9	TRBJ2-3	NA	TGTGCCAGCAGCGTTTCCGGCGGGAAGAGCACAGATACGCAGTATTTT	CASSVSGGKSTDTQYF
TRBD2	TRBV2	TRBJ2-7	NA	TGTGCCAGCAGCTCGCCGGGACTAGCCTCCTACGAGCAGTACTTC	CASSSPGLASYEQYF
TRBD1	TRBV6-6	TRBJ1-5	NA	TGTGCCAGCGGGCCGGGGACAGGGGTACAGCCCCAGCATTTT	CASGPGTGVQPQHF
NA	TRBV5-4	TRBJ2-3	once	TGTGCCAGCAGCTTGAAGGAGAATTTTGTGCCAGATACGCAGTATTTT	CASSLKENFVPDTQYF
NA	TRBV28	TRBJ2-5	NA	TGTGCCAGCAGTTTTGGGCTGGGCGGCCCCAGGGGAGAGACCCAGTACTTC	CASSFGLGGPRGETQYF
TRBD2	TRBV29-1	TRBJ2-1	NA	TGCAGCGTTGGGACTAGCGGGGGCTCCTACAATGAGCAGTTCTTC	CSVGTSGGSYNEQFF
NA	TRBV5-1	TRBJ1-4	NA	TGCGCCAGCAGCTTGGCGGGCAGGGGTAATGAAAAACTGTTTTTT	CASSLAGRGNEKLFF